Shown below are 6 T cell receptor beta chains from a single sample sequenced in a study of OX40 agonist ivuxolimab in advanced cancers. Clones were read by immunoSEQ multiplex PCR, and TCRdb kept only the in-frame ones, dropping some. Of 71,000 or so clones listed, roughly 77% are singletons. The sample was CD4+ or CD8+ T cells sorted from blood, taken in a trial of the OX40 agonist ivuxolimab. The receptors were gathered from an adult with an advanced solid tumor such as melanoma, head and neck, liver or kidney cancer.

The chain recombines TRBV4-1 with TRBJ1-4; D unclear. CDR3 length: 14 amino acids. The germline gives CDR1 MGHRA, CDR2 YSYEKL. V lost 1 base and J 4 bases, leaving 7 bases between the germline ends. The CDR3 reads CASSQGTYNEKLFF. DNA for the CDR3: TGCGCCAGCAGCCAAGGAACATATAATGAAAAACTGTTTTTT.

This chain uses TRBV9 with TRBJ2-1; 8 nucleotides align to TRBD2. The CDR3 totals 14 residues. Germline V lookup: CDR1 SGDLS, CDR2 YYNGEE. Losses at the gene ends were 4 bases for V and 4 bases for J; bases not matched to a gene: 4. This CDR3 is CASSLGLAYNEQFF. In nucleotides, the CDR3 is TGTGCCAGCAGCTTAGGACTAGCTTACAATGAGCAGTTCTTC.

The V call is TRBV2, the J call TRBJ2-5; D possibly corresponds to TRBD2 (5 bases). Germline values: CDR1 SNHLY, CDR2 FYNNEI. CDR3 length equals 17 residues. V shed 0 bases and J shed 1 base, with 15 bases lying between them. As DNA, the CDR3 is TGTGCCAGCAGTGAAGCTTCGGGGTCTGCTACCCAAGAGACCCAGTACTTC. It yields the protein CASSEASGSATQETQYF. Full variable domain (rest looked up from reference TRBV2 and TRBJ2-5): EPEVTQTPSHQVTQMGQEVILRCVPISNHLYFYWYRQILGQKVEFLVSFYNNEISEKSEIFDDQFSVERPDGSNFTLKIRSTKLEDSAMYFCASSEASGSATQETQYFGPGTRLLVL.

The gene calls are TRBV28 and TRBJ2-7, with TRBD1 matching over 7 bases. V trimming: 3 bases; J trimming: 2 bases; junction bases outside the gene matches: 1. CDR3 length: 13 residues. The germline CDR1 and CDR2 sequences are MDHEN and SYDVKM. The CDR3 loop is CASSLQGAYEQYF. CDR3 DNA sequence: TGTGCCAGCAGTTTGCAGGGGGCCTACGAGCAGTACTTC. The full variable domain, completed using reference TRBV28 and TRBJ2-7, is DVKVTQSSRYLVKRTGEKVFLECVQDMDHENMFWYRQDPGLGLRLIYFSYDVKMKEKGDIPEGYSVSREKKERFSLILESASTNQTSMYLCASSLQGAYEQYFGPGTRLTVT.

This clone was seen more than once but under ten times. V is TRBV27 and J is TRBJ1-1; D remains unclear. Trimming stripped 0 bases from V and 1 base from J, with 9 bases between. The germline V gene encodes CDR1 MNHEY and CDR2 SMNVEV (reference sequence). The CDR3 extends over 15 amino acids. As DNA, the CDR3 is TGTGCCAGCAGTTTATCGAAGCGACAGAACACTGAAGCTTTCTTT. This translates into CASSLSKRQNTEAFF.

The chain recombines TRBV27 with TRBJ2-1; 10 nucleotides align to TRBD1. This CDR3 contains 15 residues. CDR1 MNHEY and CDR2 SMNVEV come from the germline V gene (reference sequence). Losses at the gene ends were 5 bases for V and 1 base for J; bases not matched to a gene: 2. The CDR3 nucleotides read TGTGCCAGCAGTAGGACAGGGGGTTCCTACAATGAGCAGTTCTTC. Translation: CASSRTGGSYNEQFF.